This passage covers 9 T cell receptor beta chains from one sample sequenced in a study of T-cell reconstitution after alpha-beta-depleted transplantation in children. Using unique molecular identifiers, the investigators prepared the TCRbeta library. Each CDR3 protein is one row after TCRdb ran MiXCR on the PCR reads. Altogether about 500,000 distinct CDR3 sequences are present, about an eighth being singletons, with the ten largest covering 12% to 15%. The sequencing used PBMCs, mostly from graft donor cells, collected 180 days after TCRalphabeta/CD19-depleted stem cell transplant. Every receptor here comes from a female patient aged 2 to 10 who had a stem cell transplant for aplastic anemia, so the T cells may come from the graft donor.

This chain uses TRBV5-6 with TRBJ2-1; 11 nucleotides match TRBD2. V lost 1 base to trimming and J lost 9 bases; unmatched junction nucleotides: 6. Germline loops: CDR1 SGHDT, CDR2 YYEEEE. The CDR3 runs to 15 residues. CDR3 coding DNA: TGTGCCAGCAGCTTGATCCTAGCGGGAGGAGGTGAGCAGTTCTTC. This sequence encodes CASSLILAGGGEQFF.

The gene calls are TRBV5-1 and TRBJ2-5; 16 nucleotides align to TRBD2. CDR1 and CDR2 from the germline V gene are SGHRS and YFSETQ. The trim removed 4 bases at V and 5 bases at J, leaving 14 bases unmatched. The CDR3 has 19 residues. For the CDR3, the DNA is TGCGCCAGCAGCGCTGGGACTAGCGGGAGGGCCTCGGGTCGGGAGACCCAGTACTTC. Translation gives CASSAGTSGRASGRETQYF.

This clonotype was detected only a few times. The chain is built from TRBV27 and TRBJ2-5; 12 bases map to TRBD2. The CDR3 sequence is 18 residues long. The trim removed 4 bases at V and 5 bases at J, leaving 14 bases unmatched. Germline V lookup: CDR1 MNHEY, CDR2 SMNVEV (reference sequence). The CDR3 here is CASSSSLAGGSNGETQYF. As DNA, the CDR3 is TGTGCCAGCAGTTCCTCTCTAGCGGGAGGGTCTAATGGGGAGACCCAGTACTTC.

CDR3 nucleotides: TGTGCCACCAGCAGCCTGGGAAGCTCTGGGGCCAACGTCCTGACTTTC. Protein: CATSSLGSSGANVLTF. The gene calls are TRBV15 and TRBJ2-6; no clear D gene. The germline V gene has CDR1 LNHNV and CDR2 YYDKDF (reference sequence). The V gene lost 3 bases and the J gene lost 0 bases, with 9 bases spanning the gap. The CDR3 covers 16 residues.

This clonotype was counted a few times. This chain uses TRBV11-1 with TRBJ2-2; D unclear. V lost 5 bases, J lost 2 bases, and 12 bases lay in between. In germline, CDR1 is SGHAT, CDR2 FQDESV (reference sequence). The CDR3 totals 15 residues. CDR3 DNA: TGTGCCAGCAGCACCCGGGTCCTAAACACCGGGGAGCTGTTTTTT. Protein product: CASSTRVLNTGELFF.

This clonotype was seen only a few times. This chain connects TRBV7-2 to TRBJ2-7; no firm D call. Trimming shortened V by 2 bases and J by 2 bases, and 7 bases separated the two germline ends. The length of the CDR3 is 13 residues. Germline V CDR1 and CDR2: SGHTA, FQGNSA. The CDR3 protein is CASSLYTTYEQYF. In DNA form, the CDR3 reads TGTGCCAGCAGCTTATACACCACCTACGAGCAGTACTTC.

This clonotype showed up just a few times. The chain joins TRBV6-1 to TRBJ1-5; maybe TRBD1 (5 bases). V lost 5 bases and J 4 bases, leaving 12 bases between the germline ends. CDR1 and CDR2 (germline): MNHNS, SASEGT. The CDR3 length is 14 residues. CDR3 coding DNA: TGTGCCAGCAGTAAGGGACGGGAAAATCAGCCCCAGCATTTT. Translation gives CASSKGRENQPQHF.

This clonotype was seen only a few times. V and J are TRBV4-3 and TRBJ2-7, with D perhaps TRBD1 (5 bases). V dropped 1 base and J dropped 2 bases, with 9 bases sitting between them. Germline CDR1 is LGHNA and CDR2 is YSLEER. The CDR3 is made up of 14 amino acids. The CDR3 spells CASSQAQGPYEQYF. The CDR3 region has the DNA TGCGCCAGCAGCCAAGCCCAGGGCCCCTACGAGCAGTACTTC.

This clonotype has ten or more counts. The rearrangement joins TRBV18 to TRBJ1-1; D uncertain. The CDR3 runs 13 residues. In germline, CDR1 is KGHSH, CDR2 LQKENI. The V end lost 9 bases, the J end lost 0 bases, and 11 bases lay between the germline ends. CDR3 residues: CASAGEMNTEAFF. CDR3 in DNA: TGTGCCAGTGCCGGGGAAATGAACACTGAAGCTTTCTTT.